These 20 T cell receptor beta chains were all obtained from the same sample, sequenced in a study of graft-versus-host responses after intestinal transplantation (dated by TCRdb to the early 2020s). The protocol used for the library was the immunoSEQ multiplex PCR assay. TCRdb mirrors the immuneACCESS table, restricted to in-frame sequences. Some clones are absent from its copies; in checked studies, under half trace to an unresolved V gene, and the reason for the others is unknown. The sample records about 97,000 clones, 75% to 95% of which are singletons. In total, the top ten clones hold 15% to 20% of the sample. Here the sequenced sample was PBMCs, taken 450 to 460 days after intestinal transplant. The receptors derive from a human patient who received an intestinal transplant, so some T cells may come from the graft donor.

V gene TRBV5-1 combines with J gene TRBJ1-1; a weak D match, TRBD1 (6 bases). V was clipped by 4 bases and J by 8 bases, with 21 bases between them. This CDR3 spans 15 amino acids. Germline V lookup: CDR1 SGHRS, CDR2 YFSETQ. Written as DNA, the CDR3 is TGCGCCAGCAGCAGGGGACAAACCCACCCTATAGAAGCTTTCTTT. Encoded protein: CASSRGQTHPIEAFF.

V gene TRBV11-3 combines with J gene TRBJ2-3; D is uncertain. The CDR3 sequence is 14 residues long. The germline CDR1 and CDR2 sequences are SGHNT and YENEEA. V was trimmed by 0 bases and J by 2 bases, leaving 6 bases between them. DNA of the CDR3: TGTGCCAGCAGCTTAGATCCCGCCACAGATACGCAGTATTTT. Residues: CASSLDPATDTQYF.

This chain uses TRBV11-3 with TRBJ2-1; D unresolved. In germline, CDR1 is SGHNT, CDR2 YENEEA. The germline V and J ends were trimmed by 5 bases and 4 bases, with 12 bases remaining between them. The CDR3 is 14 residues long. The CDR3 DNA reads TGTGCCAGCAGCCTGAGTCCCTCATACAATGAGCAGTTCTTC. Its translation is CASSLSPSYNEQFF.

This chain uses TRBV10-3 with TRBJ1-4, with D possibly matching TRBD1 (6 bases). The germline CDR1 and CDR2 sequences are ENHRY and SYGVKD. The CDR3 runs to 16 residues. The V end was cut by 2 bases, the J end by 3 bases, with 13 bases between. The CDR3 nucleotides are TGTGCCATCAGTGAGGGGGGCCAACCGGCTAATGAAAAACTGTTTTTT. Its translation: CAISEGGQPANEKLFF.

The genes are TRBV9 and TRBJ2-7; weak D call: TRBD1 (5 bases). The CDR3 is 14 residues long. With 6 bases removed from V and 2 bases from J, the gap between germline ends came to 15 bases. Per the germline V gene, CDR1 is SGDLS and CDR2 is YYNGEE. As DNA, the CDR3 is TGTGCCAGCACCAGTAGGGGCCCACCCTACGAGCAGTACTTC. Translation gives CASTSRGPPYEQYF.

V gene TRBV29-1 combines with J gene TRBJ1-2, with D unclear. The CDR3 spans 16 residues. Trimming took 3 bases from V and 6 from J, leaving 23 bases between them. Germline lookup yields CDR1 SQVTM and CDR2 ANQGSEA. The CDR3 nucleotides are TGCAGCGTTGACGTTCGTTATGGCAGTTACGGGGATGGCTACACCTTC. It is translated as CSVDVRYGSYGDGYTF.

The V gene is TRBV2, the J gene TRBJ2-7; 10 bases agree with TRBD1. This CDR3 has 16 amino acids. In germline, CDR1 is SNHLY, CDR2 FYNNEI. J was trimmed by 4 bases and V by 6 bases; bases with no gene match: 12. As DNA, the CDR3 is TGTGCCAGCAGCCGCCGACAGGGGGCTGGGGAGTACGAGCAGTACTTC. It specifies CASSRRQGAGEYEQYF.

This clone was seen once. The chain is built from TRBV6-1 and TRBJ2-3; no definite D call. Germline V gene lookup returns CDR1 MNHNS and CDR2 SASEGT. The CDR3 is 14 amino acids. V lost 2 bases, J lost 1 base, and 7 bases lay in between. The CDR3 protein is CASSELGGTDTQYF. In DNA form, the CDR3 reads TGTGCCAGCAGTGAACTGGGTGGCACAGATACGCAGTATTTT.

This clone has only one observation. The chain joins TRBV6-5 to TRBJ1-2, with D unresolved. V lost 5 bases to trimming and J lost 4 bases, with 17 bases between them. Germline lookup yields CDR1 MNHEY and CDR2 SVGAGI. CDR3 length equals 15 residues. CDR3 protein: CASSTHLQDPYGYTF. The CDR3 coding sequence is TGTGCCAGCAGTACGCACCTCCAGGACCCCTATGGCTACACCTTC.

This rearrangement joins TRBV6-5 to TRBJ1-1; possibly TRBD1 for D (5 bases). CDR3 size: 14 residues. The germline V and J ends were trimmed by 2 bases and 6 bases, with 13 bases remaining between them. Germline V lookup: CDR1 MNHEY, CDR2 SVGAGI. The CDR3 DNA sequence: TGTGCCAGCAGTTACGTCTTGGGGGACCCTGAAGCTTTCTTT. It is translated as CASSYVLGDPEAFF.

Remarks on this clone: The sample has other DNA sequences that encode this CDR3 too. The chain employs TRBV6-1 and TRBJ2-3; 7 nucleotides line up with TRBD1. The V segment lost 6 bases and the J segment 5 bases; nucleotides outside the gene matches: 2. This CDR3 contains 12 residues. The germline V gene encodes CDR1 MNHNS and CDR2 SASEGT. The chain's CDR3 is CASSRTGDTQYF. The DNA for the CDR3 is TGTGCCAGCAGCCGGACAGGAGATACGCAGTATTTT.

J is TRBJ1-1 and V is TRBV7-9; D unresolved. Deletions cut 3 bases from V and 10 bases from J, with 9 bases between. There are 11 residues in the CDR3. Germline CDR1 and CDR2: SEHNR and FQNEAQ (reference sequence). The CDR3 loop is CASSLAAAAFF. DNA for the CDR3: TGTGCCAGCAGCTTGGCGGCTGCAGCTTTCTTT.

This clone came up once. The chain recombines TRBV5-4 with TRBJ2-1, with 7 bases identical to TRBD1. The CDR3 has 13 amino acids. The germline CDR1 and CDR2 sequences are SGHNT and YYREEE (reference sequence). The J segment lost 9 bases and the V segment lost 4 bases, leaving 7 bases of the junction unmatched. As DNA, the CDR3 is TGTGCCAGCAGCCCCGAGAGGGACAGTGAGCAGTTCTTC. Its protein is CASSPERDSEQFF.

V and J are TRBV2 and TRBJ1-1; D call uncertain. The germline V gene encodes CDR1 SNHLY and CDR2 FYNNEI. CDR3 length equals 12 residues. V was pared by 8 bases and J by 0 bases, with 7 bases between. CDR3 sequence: CASLTLNTEAFF. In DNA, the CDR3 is TGTGCCAGCCTTACCTTGAACACTGAAGCTTTCTTT.

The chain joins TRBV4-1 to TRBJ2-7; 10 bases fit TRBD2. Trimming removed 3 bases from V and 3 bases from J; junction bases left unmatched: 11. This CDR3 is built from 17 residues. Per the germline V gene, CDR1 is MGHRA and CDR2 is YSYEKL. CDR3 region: CASSQAIPGLAFYEQYF. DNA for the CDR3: TGCGCCAGCAGCCAGGCGATCCCGGGACTAGCGTTCTACGAGCAGTACTTC.

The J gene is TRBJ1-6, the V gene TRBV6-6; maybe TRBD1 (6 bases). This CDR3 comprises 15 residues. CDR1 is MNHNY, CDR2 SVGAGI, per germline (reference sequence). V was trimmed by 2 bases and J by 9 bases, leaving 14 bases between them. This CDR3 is CASSYRPDSGSPLHF. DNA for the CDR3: TGTGCCAGCAGTTACAGGCCGGACAGTGGTTCACCCCTCCACTTT.

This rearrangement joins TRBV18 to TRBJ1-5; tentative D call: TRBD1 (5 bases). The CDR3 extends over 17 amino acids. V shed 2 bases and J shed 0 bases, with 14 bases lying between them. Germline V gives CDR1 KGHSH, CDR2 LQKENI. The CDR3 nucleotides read TGTGCCAGCTCACCAACCGGGGCAGTATATAGCAATCAGCCCCAGCATTTT. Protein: CASSPTGAVYSNQPQHF.

Written as DNA, the CDR3 is TGTGCCAGCAGCTTGGGGACAACCTATGGCTACACCTTC. Protein sequence: CASSLGTTYGYTF. This chain joins TRBV7-9 and TRBJ1-2, with a possible D match to TRBD1 (6 bases). CDR3 length: 13 amino acids. Germline V gene lookup returns CDR1 SEHNR and CDR2 FQNEAQ (reference sequence). V lost 3 bases and J 4 bases, leaving 9 bases between the germline ends.

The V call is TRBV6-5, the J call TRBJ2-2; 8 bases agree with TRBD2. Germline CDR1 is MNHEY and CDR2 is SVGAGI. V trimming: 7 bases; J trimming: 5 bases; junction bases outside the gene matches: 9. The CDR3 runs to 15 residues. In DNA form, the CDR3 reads TGTGCCAGCACCCAAGCGGGGGCGGGGACCGGGGAGCTGTTTTTT. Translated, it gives CASTQAGAGTGELFF.

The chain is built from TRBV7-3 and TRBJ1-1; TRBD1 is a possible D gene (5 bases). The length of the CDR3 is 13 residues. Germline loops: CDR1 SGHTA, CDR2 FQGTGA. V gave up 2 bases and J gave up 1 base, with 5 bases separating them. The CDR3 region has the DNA TGTGCCAGCAGCTTAGGGGCGAACACTGAAGCTTTCTTT. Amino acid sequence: CASSLGANTEAFF. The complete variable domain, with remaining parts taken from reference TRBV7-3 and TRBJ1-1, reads GAGVSQTPSNKVTEKGKYVELRCDPISGHTALYWYRQSLGQGPEFLIYFQGTGAADDSGLPNDRFFAVRPEGSVSTLKIQRTERGDSAVYLCASSLGANTEAFFGQGTRLTVV.